These T cell receptor beta chains were read from a single sample in a study of blood T cell repertoires in COVID-19. The table came from immunoSEQ multiplex PCR; TCRdb's copy has only in-frame clones and leaves some out. This sample has some 450,000 clones, with 88% found just once. Sample: peripheral blood. The receptors derive from a woman between 45 and 65 years old with COVID-19, enrolled during active disease. Both conserved end residues are part of each CDR3. Fields, in order: D gene, V gene, clone size, J gene, CDR3 protein, CDR3 DNA. D genes are given only for firm matches. The size entry is marked missing in some rows and otherwise reads once, few, many or a size class.

>NA|TRBV30|NA|TRBJ2-2
CAWTVAGELFF
TGTGCCTGGACGGTGGCCGGGGAGCTGTTTTTT
>NA|TRBV7-2|NA|TRBJ1-1
CASSLSSVGIYTEAFF
TGTGCCAGCAGCTTATCTAGTGTGGGTATATACACTGAAGCTTTCTTT
>TRBD2|TRBV6-5|once|TRBJ2-5
CASSGGGVNLETQYF
TGTGCCAGCAGCGGGGGGGGAGTAAATCTAGAGACCCAGTACTTC
>NA|TRBV7-2|NA|TRBJ1-1
CASRPWEVNTEAFF
TGTGCCAGCCGTCCTTGGGAGGTGAACACTGAAGCTTTCTTT
>NA|TRBV6-4|NA|TRBJ2-1
CASRGNRDRINNEQFF
TGTGCCAGCAGGGGGAACAGGGATCGGATAAACAATGAGCAGTTCTTC
>NA|TRBV5-1|once|TRBJ1-1
CASSPRSSPTLEAFF
TGCGCCAGCAGCCCGAGGAGCAGTCCTACTCTTGAAGCTTTCTTT
>NA|TRBV19|NA|TRBJ1-2
CASSIAANYGYTF
TGTGCCAGTAGTATAGCTGCTAACTATGGCTACACCTTC
>TRBD2|TRBV20-1|NA|TRBJ2-7
CSALASYEQYF
TGCAGTGCACTAGCGAGCTACGAGCAGTACTTC
>NA|TRBV30|NA|TRBJ2-2
CAWSARSNTGELFF
TGTGCCTGGAGCGCCAGGTCGAACACCGGGGAGCTGTTTTTT
>NA|TRBV5-5|NA|TRBJ1-6
CASSLSPWSGSPLHF
TGTGCCAGCAGCTTGTCCCCCTGGTCGGGTTCACCCCTCCACTTT
>TRBD2|TRBV9|NA|TRBJ2-3
CASSETPRAGEGDTQYF
TGTGCCAGCAGCGAGACTCCTCGCGCGGGGGAGGGGGATACGCAGTATTTT
>NA|TRBV5-1|NA|TRBJ1-1
CASRLQGNTEAFF
TGCGCCAGCAGGCTTCAGGGGAACACTGAAGCTTTCTTT
>NA|TRBV30|NA|TRBJ1-5
CAWSETGNGPQHF
TGTGCCTGGAGCGAGACAGGCAATGGGCCCCAGCATTTT
>TRBD1|TRBV15|NA|TRBJ2-7
CATSRGRQGEKYEQYF
TGTGCCACCAGCAGAGGGCGACAGGGGGAAAAGTACGAGCAGTACTTC
>TRBD2|TRBV11-2|NA|TRBJ2-5
CASSFSGGYQETQYF
TGTGCCAGCAGCTTCTCGGGGGGATACCAAGAGACCCAGTACTTC
>TRBD1|TRBV30|NA|TRBJ2-7
CALSRDRGSEQYF
TGTGCCTTGAGTAGGGACAGGGGTAGCGAGCAGTACTTC
>NA|TRBV6-5|NA|TRBJ1-1
CASRGGGNTEAFF
TGTGCCAGCAGGGGGGGTGGGAACACTGAAGCTTTCTTT
>NA|TRBV6-6|once|TRBJ2-7
CASRIQAGYEQYF
TGTGCCAGCAGAATACAGGCAGGGTACGAGCAGTACTTC
>TRBD1|TRBV28|NA|TRBJ1-2
CASSSHGQDYGYTF
TGTGCCAGCAGTTCACACGGACAGGACTATGGCTACACCTTC
>NA|TRBV9|few|TRBJ2-7
CASSVVNGQTLFSYEQYF
TGTGCCAGCAGCGTAGTTAATGGACAGACCCTATTTTCCTACGAGCAGTACTTC
>NA|TRBV28|once|TRBJ1-1
CASSPTGYGSTEAFF
TGTGCCAGCAGTCCTACAGGGTATGGTAGCACTGAAGCTTTCTTT
>TRBD1|TRBV28|NA|TRBJ1-4
CASSRFTGGGEKLFF
TGTGCCAGCAGTCGCTTCACAGGGGGTGGTGAAAAACTGTTTTTT
>NA|TRBV5-1|once|TRBJ1-1
CASSSQNPGDGGEAFF
TGCGCCAGCAGCTCTCAAAATCCAGGGGACGGAGGTGAAGCTTTCTTT
>TRBD2|TRBV28|NA|TRBJ2-3
CASSRSSIAGKQYF
TGTGCCAGCAGTCGTTCCAGTATAGCGGGGAAGCAGTATTTT
>NA|TRBV2|NA|TRBJ1-1
CASSDVAKSGTEAFF
TGTGCCAGCAGTGATGTCGCTAAGAGCGGGACTGAAGCTTTCTTT
>TRBD2|TRBV7-2|NA|TRBJ2-7
CASSPSGGLYEQYF
TGTGCCAGCAGCCCGAGCGGGGGGCTCTACGAGCAGTACTTC
>NA|TRBV27|once|TRBJ1-2
CASSLSISGVYGYTF
TGTGCCAGCAGTTTATCGATATCGGGTGTCTATGGCTACACCTTC
>NA|TRBV19|NA|TRBJ1-1
CASQSAAEAFF
TGTGCCAGCCAGAGTGCGGCTGAAGCTTTCTTT
>NA|TRBV18|few|TRBJ1-3
CASSPPQAGNTIYF
TGTGCCAGCTCACCACCGCAGGCTGGAAACACCATATATTTT
>NA|TRBV19|NA|TRBJ1-6
CASVDSSSYNSPLHF
TGTGCCAGTGTCGACAGCAGCTCCTATAATTCACCCCTCCACTTT
>NA|TRBV5-6|few|TRBJ2-1
CASSLVSYEQFF
TGTGCCAGCAGCTTGGTTAGTTATGAGCAGTTCTTC
>NA|TRBV2|NA|TRBJ1-1
CARSVRGTEAFF
TGTGCCAGGAGTGTTAGAGGGACTGAAGCTTTCTTT
>TRBD1|TRBV5-1|NA|TRBJ1-1
CASSLSPRTGGGTEAFF
TGCGCCAGCAGCTTATCTCCCAGGACAGGGGGCGGGACTGAAGCTTTCTTT
>TRBD2|TRBV6-5|NA|TRBJ2-3
CVSGEGRPGTDTQYF
TGTGTCTCCGGGGAGGGCAGGCCGGGCACAGATACGCAGTATTTT
>TRBD1|TRBV4-2|NA|TRBJ1-4
CASSQPNRGANEKLFF
TGTGCCAGCAGCCAACCCAACAGGGGGGCTAATGAAAAACTGTTTTTT
>NA|TRBV13|NA|TRBJ2-7
CASNFPGSRNEQYF
TGTGCCAGCAACTTCCCGGGATCAAGAAACGAGCAGTACTTC
>NA|TRBV2|NA|TRBJ1-1
CASRGQSQDTEAFF
TGTGCCAGCCGGGGACAATCCCAGGACACTGAAGCTTTCTTT
>TRBD1|TRBV29-1|NA|TRBJ2-7
CSVGDSSYEQYF
TGCAGCGTGGGGGACAGCTCTTACGAGCAGTACTTC
>TRBD1|TRBV5-1|NA|TRBJ2-2
CASSTGTGESTGELFF
TGCGCCAGCAGCACAGGGACAGGGGAGAGCACCGGGGAGCTGTTTTTT
>TRBD1|TRBV7-3|NA|TRBJ1-6
CASSFPGQGKGPYNSPLHF
TGTGCCAGCAGCTTCCCGGGACAGGGGAAGGGTCCCTATAATTCACCCCTCCACTTT
>NA|TRBV18|NA|TRBJ2-2
CASSPRQGWDTGELFF
TGTGCCAGCTCACCCCGGCAGGGCTGGGACACCGGGGAGCTGTTTTTT
>NA|TRBV30|NA|TRBJ2-1
CAWSVTPLRPPRSSYNEQFF
TGTGCCTGGAGTGTAACCCCCCTTAGGCCACCGAGGAGCTCCTACAATGAGCAGTTCTTC
>NA|TRBV2|NA|TRBJ1-2
CASSREDTPYGYTF
TGTGCCAGCAGTAGAGAGGATACTCCTTATGGCTACACCTTC
>NA|TRBV30|NA|TRBJ2-5
CAWKYKGVYQETQYF
TGTGCCTGGAAATATAAGGGGGTGTACCAAGAGACCCAGTACTTC
>NA|TRBV2|NA|TRBJ1-6
CASSPDSNNSPLHF
TGTGCCAGCAGTCCCGACAGTAATAATTCACCCCTCCACTTT